This T cell receptor (beta chain) was obtained from a study of blood T cell repertoires in COVID-19 (dated by TCRdb to 2018 to 2020). Study-level background: Collaborator samples came from the United States, Italy and Spain and covered acute and convalescent phases of COVID-19. The prospective study material was composed of cDNA or gDNA derived from T cells, B-cell-depleted T cells, or PBMCs. Deeply sampled blood TCRbeta repertoires from subjects exposed to, actively infected with, or recovered from COVID-19 were included in the dataset. The repertoires were made available in a free public database intended to serve as a resource for research on the immune response to SARS-CoV-2. The samples were drawn from the first 160 participants of the ongoing ImmuneRACE study and from 1,254 subjects provided by 6 global collaborators. The sample metadata nearly always contained a de-identified subject ID, COVID-19 status, age in years and sex. HLA class I and class II types, where available, came from metadata supplied by the sample provider rather than from assay-based typing.

At one collaborating source in Seattle, patients were enrolled during active infection and were followed longitudinally through the course of disease. Each collaborating institution followed its own protocols to collect whole blood in K2EDTA tubes. Collaborator samples were shipped for TCRbeta analysis as frozen whole blood, isolated PBMCs, or DNA extracted from either sample type. On this clone itself: Its antigen is unknown. Qualities for individual bases were not recorded, and no much larger clone is one base off.

The immunoSEQ Assay, a bias-controlled multiplex PCR, was used to amplify TCRbeta CDR3 regions from genomic DNA. In the source study's methods: Within the assay, amplification of reference gene primers was used to estimate how many nucleated cells each sample contained. To quantify the absolute abundance of each unique TCRbeta CDR3 rearrangement, sequence reads were collapsed and filtered. For each sample, productive Simpson clonality was calculated by taking the square root of Simpson's diversity index across productive rearrangements. The table was pulled from immuneACCESS by TCRdb, which kept in-frame rearrangements only. Such tables lose some clones; where checked, under half of the loss comes from unresolved V genes, and the rest has no known cause. D and trimming were read from the DNA, whereas the V and J calls and clone size are those reported in that table. The sample includes roughly 250,000 clones, with 70% to 85% observed a single time. 0.85% to 1% of the sample goes to the ten largest clones.

Trimming takes 10 bases from V and 3 bases from J, and the germline ends sit 13 bases apart. Via the germline V gene, CDR1 is SNHLY and CDR2 FYNNEI. The CDR3 holds 13 amino acids from the cysteine to the phenylalanine. This entry keeps only the CDR3 DNA: 39 bases, framed from base 1. Overall study results and their limits: The amount of clinical and demographic metadata varied by source and participant and was provided uncurated.

This TCR was recovered from a human donor with COVID-19, enrolled during active disease. The donor label of this sample is uncertain. The chain is made from TRBV2 and TRBJ1-5; TRBD1 might be the D gene, on 6 matching bases. Material: peripheral blood. CDR3 region: CATSRDNNQPQHF. The DNA sequence is given as TGTGCCACTTCCCGGGACAACAATCAGCCCCAGCATTTT.